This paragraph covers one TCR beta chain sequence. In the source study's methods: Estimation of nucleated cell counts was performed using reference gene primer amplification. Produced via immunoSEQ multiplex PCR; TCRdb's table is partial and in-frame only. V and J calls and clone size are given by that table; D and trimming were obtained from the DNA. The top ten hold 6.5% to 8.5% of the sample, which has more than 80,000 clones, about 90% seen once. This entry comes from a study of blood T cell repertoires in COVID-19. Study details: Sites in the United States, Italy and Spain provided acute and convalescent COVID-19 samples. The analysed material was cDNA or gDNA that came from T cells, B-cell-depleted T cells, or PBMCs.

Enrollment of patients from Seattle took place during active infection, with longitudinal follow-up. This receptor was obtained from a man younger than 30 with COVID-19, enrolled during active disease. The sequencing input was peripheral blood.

CDR3 nucleotide sequence: TGTGCCAGCAGTTCTCCTCGGACAGGGGGTCACTATGGCTACACCTTC. Encoded protein: CASSSPRTGGHYGYTF. This sequence joins TRBV28 and TRBJ1-2, with 10 positions matching TRBD1. V was clipped by 4 bases and J by 3 bases; unmatched bases: 8. This CDR3 region has 16 residues. Per germline, CDR1 MDHEN and CDR2 SYDVKM.